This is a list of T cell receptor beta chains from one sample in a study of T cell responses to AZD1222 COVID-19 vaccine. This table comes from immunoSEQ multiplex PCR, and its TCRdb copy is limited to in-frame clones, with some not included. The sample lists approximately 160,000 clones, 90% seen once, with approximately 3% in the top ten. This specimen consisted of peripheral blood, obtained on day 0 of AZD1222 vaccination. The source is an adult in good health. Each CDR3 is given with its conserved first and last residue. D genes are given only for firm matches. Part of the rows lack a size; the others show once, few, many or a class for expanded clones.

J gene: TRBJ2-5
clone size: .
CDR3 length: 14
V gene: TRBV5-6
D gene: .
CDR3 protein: CASTSLGQFETQYF
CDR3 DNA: TGTGCCAGCACCTCGTTAGGCCAGTTCGAGACCCAGTACTTC

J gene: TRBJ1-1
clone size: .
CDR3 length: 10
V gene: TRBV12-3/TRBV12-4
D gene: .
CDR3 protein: CASTNTEAFF
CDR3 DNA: TGTGCCAGCACCAACACTGAAGCTTTCTTT

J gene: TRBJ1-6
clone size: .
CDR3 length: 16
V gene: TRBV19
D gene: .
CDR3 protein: CASSILGAAVNSPLHF
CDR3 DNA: TGTGCCAGTAGTATCTTGGGGGCCGCTGTGAATTCACCCCTCCACTTT

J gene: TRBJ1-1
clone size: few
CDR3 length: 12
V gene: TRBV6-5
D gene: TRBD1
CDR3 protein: CATRRGRTEAFF
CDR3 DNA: TGTGCCACCAGAAGGGGGCGGACTGAAGCTTTCTTT

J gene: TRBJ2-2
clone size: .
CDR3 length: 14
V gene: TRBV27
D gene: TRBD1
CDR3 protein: CASSSDRASGELFF
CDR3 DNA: TGTGCCAGCAGTTCCGACAGGGCATCCGGGGAGCTGTTTTTT

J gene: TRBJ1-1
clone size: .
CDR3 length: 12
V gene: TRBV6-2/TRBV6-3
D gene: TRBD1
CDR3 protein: CASSRGRSEAFF
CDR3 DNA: TGTGCCAGCAGCAGGGGGCGATCTGAAGCTTTCTTT

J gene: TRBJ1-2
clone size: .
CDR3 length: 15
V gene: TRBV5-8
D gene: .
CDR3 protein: CASSSGTPTNYGYTF
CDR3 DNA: TGTGCCAGCAGCTCAGGGACACCGACCAACTATGGCTACACCTTC

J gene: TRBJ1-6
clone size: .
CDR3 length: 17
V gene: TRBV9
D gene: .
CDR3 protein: CASSVDARDSHNSPLHF
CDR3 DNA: TGTGCCAGCAGCGTAGATGCCAGGGATTCCCATAATTCACCCCTCCACTTT

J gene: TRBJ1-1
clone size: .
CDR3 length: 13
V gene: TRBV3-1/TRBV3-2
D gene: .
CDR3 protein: CASSLARVTEAFF
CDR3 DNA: TGTGCCAGCAGCCTCGCCCGGGTTACTGAAGCTTTCTTT

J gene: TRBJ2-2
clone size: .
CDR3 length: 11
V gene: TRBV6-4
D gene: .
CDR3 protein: CASTGAGELFF
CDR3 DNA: TGTGCCAGTACGGGGGCCGGGGAGCTGTTTTTT

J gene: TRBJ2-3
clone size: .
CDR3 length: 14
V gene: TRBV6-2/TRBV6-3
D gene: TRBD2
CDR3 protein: CASSKGLGADTQYF
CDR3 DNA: TGTGCCAGCAGCAAAGGACTAGGGGCAGATACGCAGTATTTT

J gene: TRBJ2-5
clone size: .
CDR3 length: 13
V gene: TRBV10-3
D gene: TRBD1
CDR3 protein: CAISGTGQETQYF
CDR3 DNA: TGTGCCATCAGCGGGACAGGGCAAGAGACCCAGTACTTC

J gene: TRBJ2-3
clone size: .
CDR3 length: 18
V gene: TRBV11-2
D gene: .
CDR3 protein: CASSPPPLPNDRTDTQYF
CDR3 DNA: TGTGCCAGCAGCCCACCACCATTGCCAAACGACCGCACAGATACGCAGTATTTT

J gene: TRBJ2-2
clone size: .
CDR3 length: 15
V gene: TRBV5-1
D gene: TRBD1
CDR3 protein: CASSFGQVNTGELFF
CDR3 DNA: TGCGCCAGCAGCTTCGGACAGGTTAACACCGGGGAGCTGTTTTTT

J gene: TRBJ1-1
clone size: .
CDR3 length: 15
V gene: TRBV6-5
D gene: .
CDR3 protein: CASSSTPTVNTEAFF
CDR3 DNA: TGTGCCAGCAGCTCCACTCCGACTGTTAACACTGAAGCTTTCTTT

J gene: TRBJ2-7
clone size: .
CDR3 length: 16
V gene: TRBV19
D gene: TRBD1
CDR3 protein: CASSIASGQVPYEQYF
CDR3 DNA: TGTGCCAGTAGTATAGCCTCGGGACAGGTCCCCTACGAGCAGTACTTC

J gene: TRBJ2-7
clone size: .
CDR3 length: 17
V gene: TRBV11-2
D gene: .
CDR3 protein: CASSLDLSRPPIHEQYF
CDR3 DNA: TGTGCCAGCAGCTTAGATCTTTCGCGACCACCGATACACGAGCAGTACTTC

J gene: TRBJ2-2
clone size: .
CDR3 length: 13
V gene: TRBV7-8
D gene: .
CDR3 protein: CASSPRWGGELFF
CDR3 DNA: TGTGCCAGCAGCCCTAGATGGGGCGGGGAGCTGTTTTTT

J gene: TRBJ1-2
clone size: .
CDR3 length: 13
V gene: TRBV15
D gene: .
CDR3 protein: CATSRESGNGYTF
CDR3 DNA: TGTGCCACCAGCAGAGAGAGTGGGAATGGCTACACCTTC

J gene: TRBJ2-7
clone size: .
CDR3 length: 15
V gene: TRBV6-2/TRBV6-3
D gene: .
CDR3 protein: CASSYHGLTSYEQYF
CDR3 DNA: TGTGCCAGCAGTTACCACGGCCTTACCTCCTACGAGCAGTACTTC

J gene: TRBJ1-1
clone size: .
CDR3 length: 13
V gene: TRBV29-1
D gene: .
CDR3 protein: CSVLTSLGTEAFF
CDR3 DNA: TGCAGCGTTCTGACTAGCTTGGGGACTGAAGCTTTCTTT

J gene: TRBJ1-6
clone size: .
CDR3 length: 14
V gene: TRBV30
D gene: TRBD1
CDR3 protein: CAWTNRDRNSPLHF
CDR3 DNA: TGTGCCTGGACCAACCGGGACAGGAATTCACCCCTCCACTTT

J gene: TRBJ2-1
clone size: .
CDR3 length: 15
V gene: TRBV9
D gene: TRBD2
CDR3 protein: CASSAAGGPKNEQFF
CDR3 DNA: TGTGCCAGCAGCGCAGCGGGGGGGCCAAAAAATGAGCAGTTCTTC

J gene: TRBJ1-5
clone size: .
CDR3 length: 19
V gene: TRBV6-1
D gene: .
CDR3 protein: CASSDPEGHWGISNQPQHF
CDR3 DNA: TGTGCCAGCAGTGATCCGGAGGGACACTGGGGTATTAGCAATCAGCCCCAGCATTTT

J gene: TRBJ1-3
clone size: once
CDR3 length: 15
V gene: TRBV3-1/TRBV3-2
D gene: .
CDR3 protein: CASSHNQNSGNTIYF
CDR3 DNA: TGTGCCAGCAGCCACAATCAGAACTCTGGAAACACCATATATTTT

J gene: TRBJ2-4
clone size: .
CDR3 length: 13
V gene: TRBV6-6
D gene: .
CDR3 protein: CATRDVVGNIQYF
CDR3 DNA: TGTGCCACCAGGGACGTGGTGGGAAACATTCAGTACTTC